The next 20 T cell receptor beta chains were all read from a single sample in a study of blood T cell repertoires in COVID-19. Measured with immunoSEQ multiplex PCR; TCRdb has only the in-frame clones, and not every one. This sample has approximately 90,000 clones, with roughly nine tenths found just once. What was sequenced was peripheral blood. The source is a middle-aged man with acute or convalescent COVID-19.

The gene calls are TRBV30 and TRBJ1-5; 7 bases match TRBD1. From germline, CDR1 is GTSNPN and CDR2 SVGIG (reference sequence). With V trimmed by 2 bases and J by 1 base, 8 bases remained unmatched. This CDR3 contains 16 residues. CDR3 nucleotides: TGTGCCTGGAGTAAGTACGAGACAGGGAGCAATCAGCCCCAGCATTTT. Protein: CAWSKYETGSNQPQHF.

The CDR3 nucleotides are TGTGCCATCACCCGGGACAGGGAGGGGACAGATACGCAGTATTTT. This codes for CAITRDREGTDTQYF. The genes are TRBV10-3 and TRBJ2-3; 9 nucleotides line up with TRBD1. This CDR3 contains 15 residues. The V gene end was trimmed by 7 bases and the J gene end by 3 bases; junction bases not matched to a gene: 8. CDR1 is ENHRY, CDR2 SYGVKD, per germline.

The chain employs TRBV6-2 or TRBV6-3 and TRBJ2-1, with TRBD2 as a possible D gene (6 bases). Deletions cut 6 bases from V and 2 bases from J, with 17 bases between. The CDR3 sequence is 16 residues long. CDR1 is MNHEY and CDR2 is SVGEGT in the germline V gene. Here the CDR3 DNA reads TGTGCCAGCAGCTCGAAACAAGCGGGCGCCTACAATGAGCAGTTCTTC. Protein sequence: CASSSKQAGAYNEQFF.

This CDR3 is CASSLTGTGGFGETQYF. In nucleotides, the CDR3 is TGTGCCAGCAGTCTTACCGGGACAGGGGGCTTCGGGGAGACCCAGTACTTC. V gene TRBV6-6 combines with J gene TRBJ2-5; 12 bases align to TRBD1. The junction had 12 bases not matched to a gene; V was cut back by 5 bases and J by 5 bases. This CDR3 is built from 17 residues. From germline, CDR1 is MNHNY and CDR2 SVGAGI (reference sequence).

The genes are TRBV14 and TRBJ2-1; no clear D gene. Germline values: CDR1 SGHDN, CDR2 FVKESK. This CDR3 contains 15 residues. The germline V and J ends were trimmed by 3 bases and 8 bases, with 17 bases remaining between them. The CDR3: CASSQSAWVGDEQFF. CDR3 coding DNA: TGTGCCAGCAGCCAGTCTGCTTGGGTAGGAGATGAGCAGTTCTTC.

This clone showed up just once. The chain employs TRBV7-2 and TRBJ2-1; 10 bases line up with TRBD1. CDR1 SGHTA and CDR2 FQGNSA come from the germline V gene. Trimming took 6 bases from V and 1 from J; bases not matched to a gene: 3. The CDR3 spans 15 residues. This CDR3 reads CASRSGQGSYNEQFF. The CDR3 nucleotides are TGTGCCAGCAGGTCGGGACAGGGGTCCTACAATGAGCAGTTCTTC.

The J gene is TRBJ1-6, the V gene TRBV5-1, with 7 bases lining up with TRBD1. The CDR3 runs to 14 residues. The ends lost 4 bases at V and 7 bases at J; junction bases unmatched: 5. From germline, CDR1 is SGHRS and CDR2 YFSETQ. CDR3 nucleotides: TGCGCCAGCAGCCCGGGACAGTTGAATTCACCCCTCCACTTT. Translated: CASSPGQLNSPLHF.

The chain carries TRBV28 and TRBJ1-6; D is possibly TRBD1 (6 bases). The CDR3 covers 15 residues. Trimming pared 5 bases from V and 10 bases from J, leaving 18 bases between. Germline assignment: CDR1 MDHEN and CDR2 SYDVKM. The CDR3 nucleotides are TGTGCCAGCAGTCACAAACAGGGAGCTAGCTCACCCCTCCACTTT. Its translation: CASSHKQGASSPLHF.

The chain uses TRBV14 and TRBJ1-6; D ambiguous. V was clipped by 3 bases and J by 8 bases, with 17 bases between them. Germline-derived CDR1 and CDR2 are SGHDN and FVKESK. The CDR3 has 16 residues. CDR3 sequence: CASSQVRGLMDSPLHF. CDR3 DNA: TGTGCCAGCAGCCAGGTCCGAGGTTTAATGGATTCACCCCTCCACTTT.

The chain carries TRBV10-2 and TRBJ1-6; the D is unclear. Germline lookup yields CDR1 WSHSY and CDR2 SAAADI. The CDR3 consists of 15 residues. V lost 2 bases and J 7 bases, leaving 12 bases between the germline ends. The DNA of the CDR3 is TGCGCCAGCAGTGAGATGGGCCCTTCAAATTCACCCCTCCACTTT. Its translation is CASSEMGPSNSPLHF.

The gene calls are TRBV4-2 and TRBJ1-2; D is uncertain. Trimming stripped 2 bases from V and 10 bases from J, with 8 bases between. The CDR3 runs 11 residues. Germline V gene sequence: CDR1 LGHNA, CDR2 YNFKEQ. The CDR3 nucleotides are TGTGCCAGCAGCCAATCGACAAACTACACCTTC. Its translation is CASSQSTNYTF.

V is TRBV6-6 and J is TRBJ1-1; D possibly corresponds to TRBD1 (5 bases). Deletions cut 6 bases from V and 5 bases from J, with 19 bases between. The CDR3 covers 15 residues. Germline V CDR1 and CDR2: MNHNY, SVGAGI (reference sequence). The CDR3 loop reads CASSWQDRGGTEAFF. The CDR3 DNA sequence: TGTGCCAGCAGCTGGCAAGATAGGGGCGGAACTGAAGCTTTCTTT.

A remark on this clone: Germline and junction disagree at one end, which may indicate a read error. The V gene is TRBV5-4, the J gene TRBJ1-1; 8 bases are shared with TRBD1. This CDR3 spans 12 amino acids. The germline V gene has CDR1 SGHNT and CDR2 YYREEE (reference sequence). The DNA for the CDR3 is TGTGCCAGCAGCTGGGGACAGGTTCTACCCCCCTTT. Translated, it gives CASSWGQVLPPF.

This rearrangement joins TRBV28 to TRBJ1-5; 8 nucleotides agree with TRBD1. CDR1 MDHEN and CDR2 SYDVKM come from the germline V gene. CDR3 length: 13 residues. Trimming at V came to 8 bases and at J to 2 bases, leaving 2 bases not matched to a gene. The CDR3: CASQQGGNQPQHF. The CDR3 DNA is TGTGCCAGCCAACAGGGGGGCAATCAGCCCCAGCATTTT. The variable domain in full, with the rest retrieved from reference TRBV28 and TRBJ1-5, is DVKVTQSSRYLVKRTGEKVFLECVQDMDHENMFWYRQDPGLGLRLIYFSYDVKMKEKGDIPEGYSVSREKKERFSLILESASTNQTSMYLCASQQGGNQPQHFGDGTRLSIL.

The CDR3 reads CATSVDQRGRNNEQFF. Written as DNA, the CDR3 is TGTGCCACCAGTGTCGACCAAAGGGGGCGAAACAATGAGCAGTTCTTC. The chain carries TRBV24-1 and TRBJ2-1; 7 bases are a match to TRBD1. The germline V gene has CDR1 KGHDR and CDR2 SFDVKD. V lost 5 bases and J lost 5; bases outside the gene matches: 11. CDR3 size: 16 residues.

The chain uses TRBV6-2 or TRBV6-3 and TRBJ1-2, with 7 nucleotides matching TRBD1. There are 15 residues in the CDR3. The ends lost 1 base at V and 5 bases at J; junction bases unmatched: 7. Germline lookup yields CDR1 MNHEY and CDR2 SVGEGT. In DNA, the CDR3 is TGTGCCAGCAGTTACTTGGGACAGTATGGATATGGCTACACCTTC. Protein product: CASSYLGQYGYGYTF.

This chain uses TRBV11-2 with TRBJ2-3, with D tentatively TRBD1 (5 bases). Trimming took 5 bases from V and 0 from J, leaving 12 bases between them. The germline gives CDR1 SGHAT, CDR2 FQNNGV. CDR3 length: 15 amino acids. Written as DNA, the CDR3 is TGTGCCAGCAGCCTACAGGCCAGTAGCACAGATACGCAGTATTTT. It encodes CASSLQASSTDTQYF.

The chain joins TRBV5-6 to TRBJ1-2; possibly TRBD1 for D (5 bases). Trimming cost V 1 base and J 6 bases, with 10 bases left between them. CDR1 and CDR2 (germline): SGHDT, YYEEEE. CDR3 length: 13 residues. The CDR3 nucleotides are TGTGCCAGCAGCTTGCCAGGGTTCGATGGCTACACCTTC. Amino acids: CASSLPGFDGYTF. The whole variable domain, filled in from reference TRBV5-6 and TRBJ1-2, reads DAGVTQSPTHLIKTRGQQVTLRCSPKSGHDTVSWYQQALGQGPQFIFQYYEEEERQRGNFPDRFSGHQFPNYSSELNVNALLLGDSALYLCASSLPGFDGYTFGSGTRLTVV.

This rearrangement joins TRBV3-1 (or the pseudogene TRBV3-2) to TRBJ1-2; 7 bases match TRBD1. Germline assignment: CDR1 LGHDT and CDR2 YNNKEL (reference sequence). The J segment lost 4 bases and the V segment lost 3 bases, leaving 14 bases of the junction unmatched. The CDR3 contains 17 residues. The DNA for the CDR3 is TGTGCCAGCAGCCAGGGTCTTCCTAGGGACAGACCCTATGGCTACACCTTC. This codes for CASSQGLPRDRPYGYTF.

V gene TRBV2 combines with J gene TRBJ1-5; D not resolved. CDR3 length: 12 amino acids. Germline V gives CDR1 SNHLY, CDR2 FYNNEI. Trimming cost V 4 bases and J 4 bases, with 5 bases left between them. This CDR3 reads CASSGNNQPQHF. In DNA, the CDR3 is TGTGCCAGCAGTGGTAATAATCAGCCCCAGCATTTT.